This is a list of T cell receptor beta chains from one sample in a study of T cell responses to AZD1222 COVID-19 vaccine. Libraries were prepared by immunoSEQ multiplex PCR; TCRdb keeps only in-frame clonotypes and omits some of them. The profile shows roughly 120,000 clones, 90% of them singletons. The specimen was peripheral blood, collected 28 days after the second dose of the MenACWY control vaccine. Every receptor here comes from an adult who received the MenACWY meningococcal vaccine as a control. The CDR3 runs from the conserved cysteine through the conserved F or W. Each record gives: V gene, clone size, D gene, J gene, CDR3 protein, CDR3 DNA. A D gene is named only where the DNA matches it firmly. The size entry is marked missing in some rows and otherwise reads once, few, many or a size class.

TRBV19,.,TRBD1,TRBJ1-2,CASSAGTGGYGYTF,TGTGCCAGTAGTGCCGGGACAGGGGGCTATGGCTACACCTTC
TRBV28,.,.,TRBJ2-5,CASNHGKETQYF,TGTGCCAGCAACCATGGAAAAGAGACCCAGTACTTC
TRBV3-1/TRBV3-2,.,TRBD2,TRBJ2-7,CASSQRRTSGNEQYF,TGTGCCAGCAGCCAGCGAAGGACTAGCGGGAACGAGCAGTACTTC
TRBV7-6,.,TRBD1,TRBJ2-1,CASSLYGTGKYNEQFF,TGTGCCAGCAGCTTATATGGGACAGGGAAATACAATGAGCAGTTCTTC
TRBV10-2,.,.,TRBJ1-4,CASSEIGRNEKLFF,TGCGCCAGCAGTGAAATCGGGAGAAATGAAAAACTGTTTTTT
TRBV9,.,TRBD2,TRBJ2-1,CASSTRTSGSSYNEQFF,TGTGCCAGCAGCACACGGACTAGCGGTAGCTCCTACAATGAGCAGTTCTTC
TRBV5-6,.,.,TRBJ1-5,CASSRTGNQPQHF,TGTGCCAGCAGCAGGACAGGCAATCAGCCCCAGCATTTT
TRBV4-2,.,.,TRBJ1-4,CASSQVQDGGNEKLFF,TGTGCCAGCAGCCAAGTCCAGGACGGGGGTAATGAAAAACTGTTTTTT
TRBV28,once,.,TRBJ1-1,CASSLGMNTEAFF,TGTGCCAGCAGTTTAGGTATGAACACTGAAGCTTTCTTT
TRBV28,.,TRBD2,TRBJ2-7,CASSPLEGGGYEQYF,TGTGCCAGCAGTCCCCTGGAGGGCGGGGGCTACGAGCAGTACTTC
TRBV5-8,.,.,TRBJ2-5,CASSLALPGVQETQYF,TGTGCCAGCAGCTTGGCCCTACCAGGAGTTCAAGAGACCCAGTACTTC
TRBV6-4,.,.,TRBJ2-1,CASSDSGGRSYNEQFF,TGTGCCAGCAGTGACTCGGGCGGTCGCTCCTACAATGAGCAGTTCTTC
TRBV12-1,few,.,TRBJ1-5,CASSSLQGACNQPQHF,TGTGCCAGCAGCTCCCTACAGGGGGCTTGCAATCAGCCCCAGCATTTT
TRBV9,.,TRBD1,TRBJ1-4,CASSRDRGFNEKLFF,TGTGCCAGCAGCCGCGACAGGGGTTTTAATGAAAAACTGTTTTTT